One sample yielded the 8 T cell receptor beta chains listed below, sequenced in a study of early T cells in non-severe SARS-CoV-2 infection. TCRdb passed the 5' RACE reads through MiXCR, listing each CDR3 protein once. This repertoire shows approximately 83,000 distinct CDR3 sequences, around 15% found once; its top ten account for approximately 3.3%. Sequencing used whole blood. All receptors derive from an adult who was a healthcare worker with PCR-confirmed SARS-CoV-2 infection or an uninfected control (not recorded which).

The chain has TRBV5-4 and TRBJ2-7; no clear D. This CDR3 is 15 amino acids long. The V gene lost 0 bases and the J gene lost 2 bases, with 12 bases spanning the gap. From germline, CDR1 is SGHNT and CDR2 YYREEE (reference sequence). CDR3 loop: CASSLDRSEPYEQYF. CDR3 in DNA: TGTGCCAGCAGCTTGGATAGGTCAGAACCCTACGAGCAGTACTTC.

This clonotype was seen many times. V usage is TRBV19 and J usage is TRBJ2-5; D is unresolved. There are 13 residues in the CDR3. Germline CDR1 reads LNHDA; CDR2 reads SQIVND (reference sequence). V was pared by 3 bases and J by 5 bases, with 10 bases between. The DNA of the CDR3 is TGTGCCAGTAGTATGTCCGAGGTGGAGACCCAGTACTTC. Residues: CASSMSEVETQYF.

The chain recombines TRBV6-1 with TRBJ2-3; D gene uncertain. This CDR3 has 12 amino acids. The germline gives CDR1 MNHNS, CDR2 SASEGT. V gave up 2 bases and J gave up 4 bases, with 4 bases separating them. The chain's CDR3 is CASSEWPDTQYF. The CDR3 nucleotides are TGTGCCAGCAGTGAATGGCCAGATACGCAGTATTTT.

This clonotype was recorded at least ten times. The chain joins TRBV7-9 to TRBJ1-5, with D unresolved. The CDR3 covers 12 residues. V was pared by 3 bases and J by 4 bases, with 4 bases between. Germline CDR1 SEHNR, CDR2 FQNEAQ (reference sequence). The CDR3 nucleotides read TGTGCCAGCAGCTTTCAGAATCAGCCCCAGCATTTT. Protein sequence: CASSFQNQPQHF.

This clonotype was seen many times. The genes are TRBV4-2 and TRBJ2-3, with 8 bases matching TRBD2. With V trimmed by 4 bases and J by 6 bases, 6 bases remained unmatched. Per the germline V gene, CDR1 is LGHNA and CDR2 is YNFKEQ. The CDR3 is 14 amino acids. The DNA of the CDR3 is TGTGCCAGCAGCCCGGGACTAGTCGCCGATACGCAGTATTTT. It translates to CASSPGLVADTQYF.

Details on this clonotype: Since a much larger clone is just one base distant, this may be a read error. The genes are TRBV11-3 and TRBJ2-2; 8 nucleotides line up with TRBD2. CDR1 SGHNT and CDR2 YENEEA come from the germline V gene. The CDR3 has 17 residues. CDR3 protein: CVSSLSGSSQRVGELFF. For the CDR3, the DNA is TGTGTCAGCAGCTTGAGCGGGAGCTCCCAGAGGGTCGGGGAGCTGTTTTTT.

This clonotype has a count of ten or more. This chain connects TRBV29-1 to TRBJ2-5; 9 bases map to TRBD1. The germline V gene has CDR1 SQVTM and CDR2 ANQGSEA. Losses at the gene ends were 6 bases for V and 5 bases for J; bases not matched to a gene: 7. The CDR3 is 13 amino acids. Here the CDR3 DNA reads TGCAGCGTCGTGACAGGGGGGATGGAGACCCAGTACTTC. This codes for CSVVTGGMETQYF.

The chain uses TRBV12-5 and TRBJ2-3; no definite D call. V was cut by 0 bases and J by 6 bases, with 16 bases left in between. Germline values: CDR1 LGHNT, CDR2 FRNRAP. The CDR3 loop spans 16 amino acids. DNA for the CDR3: TGTGCTAGTGGTTTGGTACGATCCCATCGTCGGGATACGCAGTATTTT. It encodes CASGLVRSHRRDTQYF. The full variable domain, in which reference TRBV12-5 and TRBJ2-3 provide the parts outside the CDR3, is DARVTQTPRHKVTEMGQEVTMRCQPILGHNTVFWYRQTMMQGLELLAYFRNRAPLDDSGMPKDRFSAEMPDATLATLKIQPSEPRDSAVYFCASGLVRSHRRDTQYFGPGTRLTVL.